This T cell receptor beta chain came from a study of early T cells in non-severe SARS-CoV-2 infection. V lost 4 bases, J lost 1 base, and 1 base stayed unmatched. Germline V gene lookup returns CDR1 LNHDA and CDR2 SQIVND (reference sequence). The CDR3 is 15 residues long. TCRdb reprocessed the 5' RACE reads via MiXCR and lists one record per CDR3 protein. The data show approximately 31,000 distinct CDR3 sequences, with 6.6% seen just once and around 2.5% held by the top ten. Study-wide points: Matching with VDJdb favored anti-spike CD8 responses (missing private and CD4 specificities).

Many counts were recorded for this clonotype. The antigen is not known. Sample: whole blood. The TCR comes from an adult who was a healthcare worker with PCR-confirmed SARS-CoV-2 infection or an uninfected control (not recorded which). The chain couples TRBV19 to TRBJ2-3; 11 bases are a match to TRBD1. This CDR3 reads CASSTGQGGTDTQYF. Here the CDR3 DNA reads TGTGCCAGTAGTACGGGACAGGGGGGCACAGATACGCAGTATTTT.